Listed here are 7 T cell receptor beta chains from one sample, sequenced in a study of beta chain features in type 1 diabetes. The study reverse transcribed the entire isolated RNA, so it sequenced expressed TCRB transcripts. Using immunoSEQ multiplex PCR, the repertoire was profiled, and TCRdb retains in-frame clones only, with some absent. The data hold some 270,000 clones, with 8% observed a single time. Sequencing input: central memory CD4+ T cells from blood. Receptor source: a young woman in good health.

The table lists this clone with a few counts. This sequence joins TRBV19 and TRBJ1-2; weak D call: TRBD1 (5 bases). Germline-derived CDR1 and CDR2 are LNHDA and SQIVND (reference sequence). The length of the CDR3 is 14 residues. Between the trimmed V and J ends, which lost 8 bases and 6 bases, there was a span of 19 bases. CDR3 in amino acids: CASRPGPRVDGYTF. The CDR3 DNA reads TGTGCCAGTCGTCCGGGACCAAGGGTGGATGGCTACACCTTC.

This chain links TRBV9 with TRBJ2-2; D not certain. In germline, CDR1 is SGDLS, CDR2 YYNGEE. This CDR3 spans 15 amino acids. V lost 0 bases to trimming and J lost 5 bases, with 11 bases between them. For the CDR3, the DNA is TGTGCCAGCAGCGTAGAGGATAGCCGTACCGGGGAGCTGTTTTTT. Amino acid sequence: CASSVEDSRTGELFF. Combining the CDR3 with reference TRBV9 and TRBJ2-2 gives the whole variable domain DSGVTQTPKHLITATGQRVTLRCSPRSGDLSVYWYQQSLDQGLQFLIQYYNGEERAKGNILERFSAQQFPDLHSELNLSSLELGDSALYFCASSVEDSRTGELFFGEGSRLTVL.

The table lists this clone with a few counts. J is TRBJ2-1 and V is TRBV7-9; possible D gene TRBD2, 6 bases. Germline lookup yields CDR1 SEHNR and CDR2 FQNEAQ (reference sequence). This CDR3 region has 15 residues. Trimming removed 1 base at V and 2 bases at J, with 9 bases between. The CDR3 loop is CASSLDGGTYNEQFF. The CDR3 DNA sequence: TGTGCCAGCAGCTTAGACGGCGGGACCTACAATGAGCAGTTCTTC.

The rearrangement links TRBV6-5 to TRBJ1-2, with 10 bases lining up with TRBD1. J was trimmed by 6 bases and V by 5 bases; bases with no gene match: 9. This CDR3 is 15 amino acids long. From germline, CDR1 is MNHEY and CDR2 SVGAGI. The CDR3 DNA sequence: TGTGCCAGCAGTGCCCCGGGACAGGGGAGGAATGGCTACACCTTC. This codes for CASSAPGQGRNGYTF.

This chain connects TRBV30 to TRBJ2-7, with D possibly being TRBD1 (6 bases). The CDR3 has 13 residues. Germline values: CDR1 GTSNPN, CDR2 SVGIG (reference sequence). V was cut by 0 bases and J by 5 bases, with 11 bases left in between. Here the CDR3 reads CAWSVGTNNEQYF. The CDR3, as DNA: TGTGCCTGGAGTGTAGGGACAAACAACGAGCAGTACTTC.

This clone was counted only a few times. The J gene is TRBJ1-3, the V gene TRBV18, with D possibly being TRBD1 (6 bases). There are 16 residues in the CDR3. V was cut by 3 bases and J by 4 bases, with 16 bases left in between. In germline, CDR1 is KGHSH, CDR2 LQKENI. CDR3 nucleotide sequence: TGTGCCAGCTCACCTACGAAGGGGGTGTCCGGAAACACCATATATTTT. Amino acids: CASSPTKGVSGNTIYF.

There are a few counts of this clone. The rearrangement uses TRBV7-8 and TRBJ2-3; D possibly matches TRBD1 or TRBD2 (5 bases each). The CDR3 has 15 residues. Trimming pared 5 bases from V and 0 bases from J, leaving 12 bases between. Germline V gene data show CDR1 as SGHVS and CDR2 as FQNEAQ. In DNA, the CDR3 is TGTGCCAGCAGCGGTCGGGACGGTAGCACAGATACGCAGTATTTT. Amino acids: CASSGRDGSTDTQYF.